These 6 T cell receptor beta chains were sequenced from one sample in a study of metastatic and nonmetastatic thyroid tumors. From the PCR reads, TCRdb re-called clones with MiXCR. The sample has over 50,000 clones; 25% to 35% are singletons. Before thyroid surgery, none of the patients had received any treatment. The sequenced sample was blood. These receptors came from a female donor with papillary thyroid cancer or a benign thyroid nodule (not recorded which). Some clones in this sample may be carry-over from other donors' samples.

The rearrangement joins TRBV10-2 to TRBJ1-5; D may be TRBD1 (5 bases). Trimming took off 6 bases at V and 7 bases at J, with 13 bases between the two ends. This CDR3 has 13 amino acids. The germline V gene encodes CDR1 WSHSY and CDR2 SAAADI. The DNA for the CDR3 is TGCGCCAGCAGGAGTCAGGGCGACCAGCCCCAGCATTTT. It specifies CASRSQGDQPQHF.

The chain recombines TRBV6-1 with TRBJ2-7; 11 bases are a match to TRBD2. The CDR3 loop spans 16 amino acids. The germline V gene has CDR1 MNHNS and CDR2 SASEGT. The J segment lost 0 bases and the V segment lost 6 bases, leaving 7 bases of the junction unmatched. Written as DNA, the CDR3 is TGTGCCAGCAGGAGGACTAGCGGGCCAAGCTCCTACGAGCAGTACTTC. Translated: CASRRTSGPSSYEQYF.

The V and J genes are TRBV11-2 and TRBJ1-1; 7 nucleotides line up with TRBD1. This CDR3 contains 14 residues. Germline-derived CDR1 and CDR2 are SGHAT and FQNNGV. Trimming cost V 3 bases and J 6 bases; bases outside gene matches: 7. The chain's CDR3 is CASSFMARGAEAFF. CDR3 coding DNA: TGTGCCAGCAGCTTTATGGCCAGGGGGGCTGAAGCTTTCTTT. The variable domain in full, completed from reference TRBV11-2 and TRBJ1-1, reads EAGVAQSPRYKIIEKRQSVAFWCNPISGHATLYWYQQILGQGPKLLIQFQNNGVVDDSQLPKDRFSAERLKGVDSTLKIQPAKLEDSAVYLCASSFMARGAEAFFGQGTRLTVV.

This clone was seen more than once but under ten times. The rearrangement links TRBV28 to TRBJ1-5; the D is unclear. V lost 6 bases and J 4 bases, leaving 4 bases between the germline ends. The CDR3 runs 11 residues. Germline V gene data show CDR1 as MDHEN and CDR2 as SYDVKM. The CDR3 loop reads CASSYNQPQHF. The CDR3 DNA sequence: TGTGCCAGCAGCTATAATCAGCCCCAGCATTTT.

This clone is labeled as medium-sized. V and J are TRBV20-1 and TRBJ2-2, with 9 bases fitting TRBD1. The CDR3 length is 15 residues. Per the germline V gene, CDR1 is DFQATT and CDR2 is SNEGSKA (reference sequence). Trimming removed 3 bases from V and 4 bases from J; junction bases left unmatched: 6. The CDR3 is CSASAQGAGTGELFF. The CDR3 DNA is TGCAGTGCTAGTGCACAGGGGGCAGGCACCGGGGAGCTGTTTTTT.

The chain combines TRBV6-5 with TRBJ1-3; D gene ambiguous. Trimming took off 5 bases at V and 0 bases at J, with 8 bases between the two ends. Germline V lookup: CDR1 MNHEY, CDR2 SVGAGI. The CDR3 is made up of 14 amino acids. The CDR3 reads CASSDWSSGNTIYF. CDR3 sequence (DNA): TGTGCCAGCAGTGACTGGAGCTCTGGAAACACCATATATTTT.